This entry lists 31 T cell receptor beta chains sequenced from one sample in a study of cytomegalovirus exposure and HLA in healthy donors. Both 60 Vbeta primers and 13 Jbeta primers went into the PCR. Libraries were prepared by immunoSEQ multiplex PCR; TCRdb keeps only in-frame clonotypes and omits some of them. The data contain 150,000 to 200,000 clones, over 70% of them seen just once; the ten biggest clones take up roughly 6.4%. Specimen: PBMCs. The receptor set was obtained from a middle-aged woman in good health and CMV-seropositive.

In this sample, this clone turned up a few times. The rearrangement links TRBV6-1 to TRBJ1-1; no clear D. The CDR3 is made up of 15 amino acids. The germline V gene encodes CDR1 MNHNS and CDR2 SASEGT. Trimming pared 2 bases from V and 0 bases from J, leaving 10 bases between. CDR3 DNA sequence: TGTGCCAGCAGTGAACTGCTAGGAATGAACACTGAAGCTTTCTTT. Encoded protein: CASSELLGMNTEAFF.

For the CDR3, the DNA is TGTGCCAGCAGCTTAGTGGGTTTTTCGGGGACAGGGTATTTTACCGGGGAGCTGTTTTTT. This translates into CASSLVGFSGTGYFTGELFF. This rearrangement joins TRBV7-8 to TRBJ2-2; the match to TRBD1 covers 9 bases. V was pared by 1 base and J by 5 bases, with 17 bases of the junction left unmatched. The V gene's germline CDR1 is SGHVS and CDR2 FQNEAQ. CDR3 length: 20 residues.

The chain is built from TRBV19 and TRBJ2-3; 10 bases fit TRBD1. Germline V lookup: CDR1 LNHDA, CDR2 SQIVND (reference sequence). The V and J ends lost 6 bases and 0 bases, in that order; junction bases with no gene match: 6. CDR3 length: 16 residues. The CDR3 is CASRGRDRGSTDTQYF. In DNA form, the CDR3 reads TGTGCCAGTAGGGGACGGGACAGGGGAAGCACAGATACGCAGTATTTT. Filled out from reference TRBV19 and TRBJ2-3, the complete variable domain reads DGGITQSPKYLFRKEGQNVTLSCEQNLNHDAMYWYRQDPGQGLRLIYYSQIVNDFQKGDIAEGYSVSREKKESFPLTVTSAQKNPTAFYLCASRGRDRGSTDTQYFGPGTRLTVL.

V usage is TRBV4-1 and J usage is TRBJ2-2, with D hard to call. With 4 bases removed from V and 2 bases from J, the gap between germline ends came to 14 bases. The CDR3 is 16 residues long. Germline V gene data show CDR1 as MGHRA and CDR2 as YSYEKL. CDR3 protein: CASSPLGRSNTGELFF. In DNA form, the CDR3 reads TGCGCCAGCAGCCCCCTGGGCCGTTCAAACACCGGGGAGCTGTTTTTT.

The rearrangement joins TRBV7-8 to TRBJ2-3; 11 bases fit TRBD2. CDR1 and CDR2 from the germline V gene are SGHVS and FQNEAQ. The CDR3 is 18 residues long. J gave up 2 bases and V 7 bases, and 14 bases lay outside the gene matches. The CDR3 DNA reads TGTGCCAGCACATCGGGACTAGCGGTAACCGCCTACACAGATACGCAGTATTTT. It is translated as CASTSGLAVTAYTDTQYF.

The chain is built from TRBV19 and TRBJ1-5; 8 bases are a match to TRBD1. J was trimmed by 5 bases and V by 6 bases; bases with no gene match: 9. This CDR3 is built from 15 residues. Germline CDR1 reads LNHDA; CDR2 reads SQIVND (reference sequence). In DNA form, the CDR3 reads TGTGCCAGTAGACTCACAGGGGGATCCTATCAGCCCCAGCATTTT. Translation: CASRLTGGSYQPQHF.

The rearrangement joins TRBV9 to TRBJ2-2; TRBD2 aligns across 7 bases. CDR1 is SGDLS and CDR2 is YYNGEE in the germline V gene. The J segment lost 2 bases and the V segment lost 3 bases, leaving 4 bases of the junction unmatched. The CDR3 is 15 amino acids. CDR3 bases: TGTGCCAGCAGCGCCCGCGGGGGTAACACCGGGGAGCTGTTTTTT. It is translated as CASSARGGNTGELFF.

The V gene is TRBV29-1, the J gene TRBJ1-1; TRBD1 matches 9 bases. This CDR3 is 12 amino acids long. Germline CDR1 reads SQVTM; CDR2 reads ANQGSEA. With V trimmed by 8 bases and J by 7 bases, 8 bases remained unmatched. DNA for the CDR3: TGCAGCACGAGGACAGGGGAGGTTGAAGCTTTCTTT. The encoded protein is CSTRTGEVEAFF.

The genes are TRBV30 and TRBJ1-2; 8 nucleotides align to TRBD1. CDR1 and CDR2 (germline): GTSNPN, SVGIG (reference sequence). The length of the CDR3 is 13 residues. The junction had 6 bases not matched to a gene; V was cut back by 5 bases and J by 4 bases. CDR3 amino acids: CAWAAGGAYGYTF. The CDR3 coding sequence is TGTGCCTGGGCCGCAGGGGGCGCCTATGGCTACACCTTC.

V usage is TRBV19 and J usage is TRBJ1-5; 7 bases match TRBD1. The V segment lost 3 bases and the J segment 4 bases; nucleotides outside the gene matches: 6. The CDR3 is 15 amino acids. The germline CDR1 and CDR2 sequences are LNHDA and SQIVND (reference sequence). This CDR3 reads CASSIAGGLNQPQHF. CDR3 in DNA: TGTGCCAGTAGTATTGCAGGGGGATTGAATCAGCCCCAGCATTTT.

The rearrangement uses TRBV19 and TRBJ2-3; 9 bases match TRBD2. The CDR3 has 15 amino acids. Germline CDR1 is LNHDA and CDR2 is SQIVND (reference sequence). V was pared by 6 bases and J by 2 bases, with 6 bases of the junction left unmatched. CDR3 amino acids: CASRSGGGATDTQYF. DNA of the CDR3: TGTGCCAGTAGAAGTGGCGGGGGGGCCACAGATACGCAGTATTTT.

V and J are TRBV6-1 and TRBJ1-5, with 7 bases aligning to TRBD1. The length of the CDR3 is 15 residues. The J segment lost 2 bases and the V segment lost 1 base, leaving 2 bases of the junction unmatched. Germline CDR1 and CDR2: MNHNS and SASEGT. The CDR3 DNA is TGTGCCAGCAGTGAAGGACAGGGAGGCAATCAGCCCCAGCATTTT. Protein product: CASSEGQGGNQPQHF.

V gene TRBV30 combines with J gene TRBJ1-2; possibly TRBD1 for D (5 bases). V lost 2 bases, J lost 6 bases, and 10 bases lay in between. The CDR3 runs 12 residues. Germline loops: CDR1 GTSNPN, CDR2 SVGIG (reference sequence). CDR3 sequence reads: CAWSTGSHGYTF. DNA of the CDR3: TGTGCCTGGAGTACAGGCTCCCATGGCTACACCTTC.

CDR3: CASSITVAVPTGELFF. DNA of the CDR3: TGTGCCAGTAGTATTACCGTGGCAGTACCTACCGGGGAGCTGTTTTTT. The V gene is TRBV19, the J gene TRBJ2-2; no firm D call. Germline loops: CDR1 LNHDA, CDR2 SQIVND (reference sequence). The ends were cut back, 3 bases at V and 5 bases at J, with 16 bases in the middle. The CDR3 has 16 residues.

The V gene is TRBV19, the J gene TRBJ1-3, with D uncertain. The V end was cut by 6 bases, the J end by 0 bases, with 6 bases between. The CDR3 is 13 amino acids. Per germline, CDR1 LNHDA and CDR2 SQIVND (reference sequence). The CDR3 here is CASRTDSGNTIYF. In DNA, the CDR3 is TGTGCCAGTAGGACTGACTCTGGAAACACCATATATTTT.

This clone came up a few times. This rearrangement joins TRBV5-4 to TRBJ1-1, with D perhaps TRBD1 (6 bases). Trimming removed 6 bases from V and 4 bases from J, with 16 bases in between. From germline, CDR1 is SGHNT and CDR2 YYREEE (reference sequence). The CDR3 runs to 14 residues. The CDR3 loop is CASKTEGGGTEAFF. The CDR3 DNA reads TGTGCCAGCAAAACGGAGGGGGGGGGCACTGAAGCTTTCTTT.

This clone was picked up a small number of times. V gene TRBV30 combines with J gene TRBJ2-3, with no clear D. CDR1 GTSNPN and CDR2 SVGIG come from the germline V gene (reference sequence). The germline V and J ends were trimmed by 2 bases and 4 bases, with 10 bases remaining between them. The CDR3 is 13 amino acids. Here the CDR3 DNA reads TGTGCCTGGAGTACTAATCGGCCAGATACGCAGTATTTT. Translated: CAWSTNRPDTQYF.

The genes are TRBV27 and TRBJ1-2, with D perhaps TRBD1 (5 bases). CDR1 and CDR2 (germline): MNHEY, SMNVEV (reference sequence). V was clipped by 3 bases and J by 6 bases, with 17 bases between them. CDR3 length equals 15 residues. This CDR3 is CASSFIAGEGHGYTF. The CDR3 region has the DNA TGTGCCAGCAGTTTTATTGCGGGGGAGGGTCATGGCTACACCTTC.

The rearrangement uses TRBV30 and TRBJ1-2, with D possibly matching TRBD1 (6 bases). Germline V lookup: CDR1 GTSNPN, CDR2 SVGIG (reference sequence). The CDR3 totals 12 residues. Trimming took off 4 bases at V and 3 bases at J, with 9 bases between the two ends. CDR3 protein: CAWTGDDYGYTF. The CDR3 DNA sequence: TGTGCCTGGACAGGGGATGACTATGGCTACACCTTC. Full variable domain (missing parts from reference TRBV30 and TRBJ1-2): SQTIHQWPATLVQPVGSPLSLECTVEGTSNPNLYWYRQAAGRGLQLLFYSVGIGQISSEVPQNLSASRPQDRQFILSSKKLLLSDSGFYLCAWTGDDYGYTFGSGTRLTVV.

This clone was detected a few times. This chain connects TRBV6-6 to TRBJ2-1, with a possible D match to TRBD2 (5 bases). Between the trimmed V and J ends, which lost 6 bases and 9 bases, there was a span of 12 bases. Germline V gives CDR1 MNHNY, CDR2 SVGAGI (reference sequence). The CDR3 is made up of 12 amino acids. The CDR3 sequence is CASRGSSSEQFF. For the CDR3, the DNA is TGTGCCAGCAGGGGGAGTAGCAGTGAGCAGTTCTTC.

The chain uses TRBV9 and TRBJ2-3; no clear D gene. CDR3 length: 12 amino acids. The ends were cut back, 4 bases at V and 8 bases at J, with 11 bases in the middle. Germline CDR1 reads SGDLS; CDR2 reads YYNGEE. For the CDR3, the DNA is TGTGCCAGCAGCCGAGACATAACTACGCAGTATTTT. Residues: CASSRDITTQYF.

This chain connects TRBV18 to TRBJ1-5; tentatively, D is TRBD1 (6 bases). The CDR3 sequence is 14 residues long. V was pared by 4 bases and J by 3 bases, with 10 bases between. The germline V gene encodes CDR1 KGHSH and CDR2 LQKENI. Here the CDR3 reads CASSRGRVNQPQHF. The DNA for the CDR3 is TGTGCCAGCTCACGGGGGCGCGTCAATCAGCCCCAGCATTTT.

This clone has just a few counts. CDR3 DNA sequence: TGTGCCAGCAGCCCACAGGGGGGGTACATTCAGTACTTC. The encoded protein is CASSPQGGYIQYF. The J gene is TRBJ2-4, the V gene TRBV9; a possible D gene is TRBD1 (8 bases). Germline CDR1 reads SGDLS; CDR2 reads YYNGEE. The CDR3 is 13 residues long. V shed 4 bases and J shed 8 bases, with 13 bases lying between them.

The V and J genes are TRBV5-1 and TRBJ2-3, with 15 bases lining up with TRBD2. Trimming at V came to 4 bases and at J to 6 bases, leaving 9 bases not matched to a gene. The CDR3 totals 17 residues. Germline V gives CDR1 SGHRS, CDR2 YFSETQ. Here the CDR3 DNA reads TGCGCCAGCAGCATAGGACTAGCGGGGGGGCCGCCGGATACGCAGTATTTT. This translates into CASSIGLAGGPPDTQYF.

The rearrangement links TRBV7-9 to TRBJ2-7; TRBD2 matches 7 bases. V trimming: 5 bases; J trimming: 7 bases; junction bases outside the gene matches: 8. Germline assignment: CDR1 SEHNR and CDR2 FQNEAQ (reference sequence). This CDR3 comprises 13 residues. The CDR3 spells CASSPLGGSEQYF. The CDR3 DNA is TGTGCCAGCAGCCCATTGGGGGGGAGTGAGCAGTACTTC.

V and J are TRBV28 and TRBJ2-4; 10 bases match TRBD2. Trimming took 5 bases from V and 0 from J; bases not matched to a gene: 13. This CDR3 has 19 amino acids. Germline assignment: CDR1 MDHEN and CDR2 SYDVKM. This CDR3 reads CASSSLAGAFSLAKNIQYF. CDR3 DNA: TGTGCCAGCAGTAGCCTAGCGGGGGCCTTCTCGTTAGCCAAAAACATTCAGTACTTC.

This chain's CDR3 is CASREGRTGNEQFF. The CDR3 DNA reads as TGCGCCAGCAGGGAGGGGCGAACGGGGAATGAGCAGTTCTTC. The chain joins TRBV5-1 to TRBJ2-1, with a tentative D call TRBD2 (6 bases). Trimming shortened V by 5 bases and J by 7 bases, and 16 bases separated the two germline ends. Germline CDR1 and CDR2: SGHRS and YFSETQ. This CDR3 contains 14 residues.

The J gene is TRBJ2-6, the V gene TRBV30, with TRBD1 identical over 8 bases. The CDR3 runs 19 residues. CDR1 GTSNPN and CDR2 SVGIG come from the germline V gene (reference sequence). With V trimmed by 4 bases and J by 0 bases, 14 bases remained unmatched. The CDR3: CAWTDGGTGGFSGANVLTF. DNA of the CDR3: TGTGCCTGGACCGACGGGGGTACAGGGGGATTCTCTGGGGCCAACGTCCTGACTTTC.

The rearrangement links TRBV30 to TRBJ2-7, with 7 bases aligning to TRBD2. The CDR3 is 16 residues long. Germline lookup yields CDR1 GTSNPN and CDR2 SVGIG (reference sequence). Trimming took 2 bases from V and 0 from J; bases not matched to a gene: 10. Here the CDR3 DNA reads TGTGCCTGGAGTCTACGAGGTTCGGGGGGCTCCTACGAGCAGTACTTC. It codes for CAWSLRGSGGSYEQYF.

The rearrangement links TRBV6-1 to TRBJ1-6, with 9 bases lining up with TRBD1. After removal of 5 bases from V and 10 bases from J, the junction contained 6 bases not matched to a gene. The V gene's germline CDR1 is MNHNS and CDR2 SASEGT. This CDR3 has 14 amino acids. CDR3 sequence: CASSLRDRDSPLHF. In DNA form, the CDR3 reads TGTGCCAGCAGTCTCCGGGACAGGGACTCACCCCTCCACTTT.

Remarks on this clone: Germline is not matched at one junction end, which may reflect a read error. The V call is TRBV5-1, the J call TRBJ2-3; 11 bases match TRBD2. CDR1 is SGHRS, CDR2 YFSETQ, per germline. There are 14 residues in the CDR3. CDR3 amino acids: CASSLDPTSGGPIF. The CDR3 bases are TGCGCCAGCAGCTTGGACCCCACTAGCGGGGGTCCCATTTTT.